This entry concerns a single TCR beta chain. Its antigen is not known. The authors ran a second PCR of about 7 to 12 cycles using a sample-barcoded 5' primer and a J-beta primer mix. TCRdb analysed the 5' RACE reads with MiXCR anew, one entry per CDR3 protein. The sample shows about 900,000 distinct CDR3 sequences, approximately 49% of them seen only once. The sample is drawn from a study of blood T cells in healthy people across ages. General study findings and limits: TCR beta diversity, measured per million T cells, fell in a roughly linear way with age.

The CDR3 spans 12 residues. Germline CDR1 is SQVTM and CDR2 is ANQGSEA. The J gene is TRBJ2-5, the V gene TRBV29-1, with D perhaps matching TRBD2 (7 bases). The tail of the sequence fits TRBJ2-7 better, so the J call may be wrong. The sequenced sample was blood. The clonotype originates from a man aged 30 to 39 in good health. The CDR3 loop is CSVGGGYHEQYF. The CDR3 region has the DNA TGCAGCGTTGGGGGGGGCTACCACGAGCAGTACTTC.